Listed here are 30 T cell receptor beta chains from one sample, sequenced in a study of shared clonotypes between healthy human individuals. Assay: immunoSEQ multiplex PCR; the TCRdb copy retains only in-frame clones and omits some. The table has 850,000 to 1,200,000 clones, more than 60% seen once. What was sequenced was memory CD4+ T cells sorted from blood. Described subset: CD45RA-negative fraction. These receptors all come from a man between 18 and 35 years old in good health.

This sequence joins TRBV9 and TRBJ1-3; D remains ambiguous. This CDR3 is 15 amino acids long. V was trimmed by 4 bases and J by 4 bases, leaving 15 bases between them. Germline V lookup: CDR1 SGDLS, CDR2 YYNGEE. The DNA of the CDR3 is TGTGCCAGCAGCAATTACCCAGGTGCCGGAAACACCATATATTTT. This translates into CASSNYPGAGNTIYF.

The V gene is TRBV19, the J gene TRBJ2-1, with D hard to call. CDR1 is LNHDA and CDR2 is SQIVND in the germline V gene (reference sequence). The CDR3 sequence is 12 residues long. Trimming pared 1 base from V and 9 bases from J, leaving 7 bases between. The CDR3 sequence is CASSIGAREQFF. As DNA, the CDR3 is TGTGCCAGTAGTATAGGTGCGCGTGAGCAGTTCTTC.

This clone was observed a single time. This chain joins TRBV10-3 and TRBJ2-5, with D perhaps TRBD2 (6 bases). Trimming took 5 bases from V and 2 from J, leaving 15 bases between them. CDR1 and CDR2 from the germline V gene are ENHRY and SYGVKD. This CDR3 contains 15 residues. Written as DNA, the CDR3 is TGTGCCATCAGTCCCCGGGACTCTACACAAGAGACCCAGTACTTC. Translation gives CAISPRDSTQETQYF.

In DNA form, the CDR3 reads TGCGCCAGCAGCGAGAACATGTTTGGCGAGCAGTACTTC. This encodes CASSENMFGEQYF. The chain carries TRBV5-1 and TRBJ2-7, with D unresolved. The V gene's germline CDR1 is SGHRS and CDR2 YFSETQ. The CDR3 sequence is 13 residues long. V lost 4 bases, J lost 6 bases, and 14 bases lay in between.

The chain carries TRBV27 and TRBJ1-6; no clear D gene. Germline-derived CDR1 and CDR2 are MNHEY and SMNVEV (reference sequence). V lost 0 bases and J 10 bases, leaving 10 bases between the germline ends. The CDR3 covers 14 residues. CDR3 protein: CASSLSREGSPLHF. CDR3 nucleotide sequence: TGTGCCAGCAGTTTATCTAGGGAGGGATCACCCCTCCACTTT.

CDR3 nucleotides: TGTGCCAGCAGCAATTCTCAGTGGGAGAATGACTGGGACAAGAGCTCCTACGAGCAGTACTTC. Amino acid sequence: CASSNSQWENDWDKSSYEQYF. The chain employs TRBV21-1 and TRBJ2-7; the D call TRBD1 from the table was never checked on the DNA. TRBV21-1 corresponds to a pseudogene. CDR3 size: 21 residues.

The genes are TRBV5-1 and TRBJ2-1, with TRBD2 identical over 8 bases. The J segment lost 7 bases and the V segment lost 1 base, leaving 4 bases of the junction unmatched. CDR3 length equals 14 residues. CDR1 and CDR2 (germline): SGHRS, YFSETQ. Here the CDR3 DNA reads TGCGCCAGCAGCTTGAAATTAGCGGGGAATGAGCAGTTCTTC. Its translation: CASSLKLAGNEQFF. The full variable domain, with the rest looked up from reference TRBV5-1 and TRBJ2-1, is KAGVTQTPRYLIKTRGQQVTLSCSPISGHRSVSWYQQTPGQGLQFLFEYFSETQRNKGNFPGRFSGRQFSNSRSEMNVSTLELGDSALYLCASSLKLAGNEQFFGPGTRLTVL.

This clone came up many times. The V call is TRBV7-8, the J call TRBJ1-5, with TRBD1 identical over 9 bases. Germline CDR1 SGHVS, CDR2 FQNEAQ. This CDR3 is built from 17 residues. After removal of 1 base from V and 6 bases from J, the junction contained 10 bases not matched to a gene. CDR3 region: CASSLVVTGGLRQPQHF. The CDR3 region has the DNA TGTGCCAGCAGCTTAGTAGTGACAGGGGGTTTGCGTCAGCCCCAGCATTTT.

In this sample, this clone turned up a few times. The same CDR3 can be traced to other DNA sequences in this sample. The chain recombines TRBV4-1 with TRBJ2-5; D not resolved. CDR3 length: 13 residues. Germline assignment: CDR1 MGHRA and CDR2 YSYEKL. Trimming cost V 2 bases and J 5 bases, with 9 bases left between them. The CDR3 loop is CASSQWRRETQYF. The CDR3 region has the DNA TGCGCCAGCAGCCAATGGCGCCGGGAGACCCAGTACTTC.

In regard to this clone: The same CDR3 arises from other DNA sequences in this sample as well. The CDR3 reads CASSLEGGYEQYF. CDR3 DNA sequence: TGTGCCAGCAGCTTAGAAGGGGGATACGAGCAGTACTTC. This chain joins TRBV7-9 and TRBJ2-7, with TRBD1 as a possible D gene (6 bases). This CDR3 has 13 residues. The V and J ends lost 1 base and 4 bases respectively, with 8 bases between them. Germline assignment: CDR1 SEHNR and CDR2 FQNEAQ (reference sequence). The entire variable domain, with the rest obtained from reference TRBV7-9 and TRBJ2-7, is as follows: DTGVSQNPRHKITKRGQNVTFRCDPISEHNRLYWYRQTLGQGPEFLTYFQNEAQLEKSRLLSDRFSAERPKGSFSTLEIQRTEQGDSAMYLCASSLEGGYEQYFGPGTRLTVT.

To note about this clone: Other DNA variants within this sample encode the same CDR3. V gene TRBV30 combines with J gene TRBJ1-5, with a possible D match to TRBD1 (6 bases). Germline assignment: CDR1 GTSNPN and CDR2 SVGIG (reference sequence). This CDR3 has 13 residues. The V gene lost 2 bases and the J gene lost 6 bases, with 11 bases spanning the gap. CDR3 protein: CAWSRGAGQPQHF. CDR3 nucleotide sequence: TGTGCCTGGAGTAGGGGGGCTGGTCAGCCCCAGCATTTT.

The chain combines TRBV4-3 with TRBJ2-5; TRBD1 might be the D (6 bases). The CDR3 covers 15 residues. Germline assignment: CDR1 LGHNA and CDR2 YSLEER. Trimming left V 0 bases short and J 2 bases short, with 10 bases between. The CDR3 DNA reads TGCGCCAGCAGCCAAGAGGTGGACAGACAAGAGACCCAGTACTTC. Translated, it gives CASSQEVDRQETQYF.

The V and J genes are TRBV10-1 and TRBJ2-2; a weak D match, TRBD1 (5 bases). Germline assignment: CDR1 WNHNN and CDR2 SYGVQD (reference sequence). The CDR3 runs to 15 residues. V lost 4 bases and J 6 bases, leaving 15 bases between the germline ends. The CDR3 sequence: CASSGLAGNAGELFF. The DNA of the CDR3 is TGCGCCAGCAGTGGTTTAGCAGGGAATGCCGGGGAGCTGTTTTTT.

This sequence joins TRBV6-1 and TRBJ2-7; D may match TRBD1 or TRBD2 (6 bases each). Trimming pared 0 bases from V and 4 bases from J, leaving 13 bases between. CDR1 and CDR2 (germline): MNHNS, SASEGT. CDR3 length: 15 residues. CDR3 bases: TGTGCCAGCAGTGAAGCACGGGGGCATAAGTACGAGCAGTACTTC. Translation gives CASSEARGHKYEQYF.

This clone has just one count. The CDR3 is CASSYQGPYGYTF. In DNA, the CDR3 is TGTGCCAGCTCCTACCAGGGGCCCTATGGCTACACCTTC. This chain links TRBV2 with TRBJ1-2; the D gene is possibly TRBD1 (6 bases). Germline V gene lookup returns CDR1 SNHLY and CDR2 FYNNEI. The CDR3 length is 13 residues. V lost 8 bases, J lost 4 bases, and 14 bases lay in between.

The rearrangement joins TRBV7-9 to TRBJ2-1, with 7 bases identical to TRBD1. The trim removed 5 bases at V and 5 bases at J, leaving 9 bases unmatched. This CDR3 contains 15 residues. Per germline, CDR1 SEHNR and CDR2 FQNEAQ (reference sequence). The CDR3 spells CASSRSWDSHNEQFF. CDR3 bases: TGTGCCAGCAGCAGATCCTGGGACAGCCACAATGAGCAGTTCTTC. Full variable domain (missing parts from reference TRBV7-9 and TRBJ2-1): DTGVSQNPRHKITKRGQNVTFRCDPISEHNRLYWYRQTLGQGPEFLTYFQNEAQLEKSRLLSDRFSAERPKGSFSTLEIQRTEQGDSAMYLCASSRSWDSHNEQFFGPGTRLTVL.

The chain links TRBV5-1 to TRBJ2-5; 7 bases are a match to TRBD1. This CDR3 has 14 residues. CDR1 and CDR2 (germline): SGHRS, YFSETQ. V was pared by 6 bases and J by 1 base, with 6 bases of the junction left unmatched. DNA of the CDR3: TGCGCCAGCACCCAGGGGGTCAGCCAAGAGACCCAGTACTTC. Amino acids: CASTQGVSQETQYF.

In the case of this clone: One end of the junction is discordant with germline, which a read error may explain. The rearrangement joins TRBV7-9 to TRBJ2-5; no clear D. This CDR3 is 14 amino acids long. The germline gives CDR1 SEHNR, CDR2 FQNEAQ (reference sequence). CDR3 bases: TGTGCCAGCAGCTTGATGTCCTCTCAAGGGACCCAGTACTTC. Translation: CASSLMSSQGTQYF.

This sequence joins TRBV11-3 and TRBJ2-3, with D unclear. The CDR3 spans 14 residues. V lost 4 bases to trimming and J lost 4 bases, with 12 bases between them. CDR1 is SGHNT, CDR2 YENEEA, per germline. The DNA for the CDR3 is TGTGCCAGCAGCTCCTATCAGGACCCAGATACGCAGTATTTT. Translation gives CASSSYQDPDTQYF.

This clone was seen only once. CDR3 in amino acids: CASSAQGWTEAFF. The DNA of the CDR3 is TGTGCCAGCAGCGCCCAGGGATGGACTGAAGCTTTCTTT. The chain carries TRBV9 and TRBJ1-1, with D tentatively TRBD1 (5 bases). V was pared by 3 bases and J by 5 bases, with 11 bases between. The CDR3 length is 13 residues. Germline CDR1 SGDLS, CDR2 YYNGEE.

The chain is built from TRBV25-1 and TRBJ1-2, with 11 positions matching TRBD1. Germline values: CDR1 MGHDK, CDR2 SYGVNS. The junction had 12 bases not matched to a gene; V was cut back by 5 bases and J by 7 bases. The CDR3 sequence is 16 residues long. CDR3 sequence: CASSPALGQGVFGYTF. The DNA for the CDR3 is TGTGCCAGCAGTCCTGCCCTGGGACAGGGGGTCTTTGGCTACACCTTC.

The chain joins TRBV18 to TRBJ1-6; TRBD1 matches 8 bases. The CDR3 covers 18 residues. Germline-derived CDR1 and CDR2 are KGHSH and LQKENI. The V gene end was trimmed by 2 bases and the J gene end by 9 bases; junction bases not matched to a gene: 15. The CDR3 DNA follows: TGTGCCAGCTCACCAAAACCCCCACAGGGGGGCGGATTTTCACCCCTCCACTTT. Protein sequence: CASSPKPPQGGGFSPLHF.

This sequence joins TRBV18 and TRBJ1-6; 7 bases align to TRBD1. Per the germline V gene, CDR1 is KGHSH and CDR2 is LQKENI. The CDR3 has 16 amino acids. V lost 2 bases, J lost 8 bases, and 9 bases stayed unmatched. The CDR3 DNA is TGTGCCAGCTCACCAAAAGAGGGCAGGGGGGATTCACCCCTCCACTTT. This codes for CASSPKEGRGDSPLHF.

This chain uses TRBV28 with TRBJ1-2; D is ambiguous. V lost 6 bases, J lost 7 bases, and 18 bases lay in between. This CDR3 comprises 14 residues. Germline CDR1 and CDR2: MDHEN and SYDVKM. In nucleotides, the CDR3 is TGTGCCAGCAGCCTATCTTCCCTCGTAGGTGGCTACACCTTC. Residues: CASSLSSLVGGYTF.

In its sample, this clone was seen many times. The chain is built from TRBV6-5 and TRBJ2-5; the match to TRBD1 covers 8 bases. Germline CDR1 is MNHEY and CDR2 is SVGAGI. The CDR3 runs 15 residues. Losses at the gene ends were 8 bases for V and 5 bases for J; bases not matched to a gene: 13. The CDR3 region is CASQTPGTGRETQYF. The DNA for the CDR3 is TGTGCCAGCCAAACCCCCGGGACAGGAAGGGAGACCCAGTACTTC.

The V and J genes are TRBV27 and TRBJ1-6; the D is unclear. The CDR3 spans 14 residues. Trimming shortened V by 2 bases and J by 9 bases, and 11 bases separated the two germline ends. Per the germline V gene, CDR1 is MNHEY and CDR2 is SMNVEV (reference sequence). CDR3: CASSLEGLGSPLHF. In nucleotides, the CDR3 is TGTGCCAGCAGTTTAGAGGGTTTGGGTTCACCCCTCCACTTT.

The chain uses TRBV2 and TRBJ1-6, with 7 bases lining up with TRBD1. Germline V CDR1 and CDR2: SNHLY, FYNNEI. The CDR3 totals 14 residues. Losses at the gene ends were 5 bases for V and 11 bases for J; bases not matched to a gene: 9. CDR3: CASSLTGNSTPLHF. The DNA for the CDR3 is TGTGCCAGCAGTCTGACAGGGAATTCGACACCCCTCCACTTT.

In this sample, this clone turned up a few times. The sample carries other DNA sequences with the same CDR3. The DNA for the CDR3 is TGCAGTGCTAGAGCCGATACGCAGTATTTT. The encoded protein is CSARADTQYF. The J gene is TRBJ2-3, the V gene TRBV20-1; D is unclear. With 1 base removed from V and 6 bases from J, the gap between germline ends came to 2 bases. The CDR3 contains 10 residues. In germline, CDR1 is DFQATT, CDR2 SNEGSKA (reference sequence).

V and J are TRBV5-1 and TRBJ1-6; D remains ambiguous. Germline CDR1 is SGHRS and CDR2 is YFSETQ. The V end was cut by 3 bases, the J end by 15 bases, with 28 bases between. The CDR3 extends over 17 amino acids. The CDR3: CASSYNPITMYGTDLHF. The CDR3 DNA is TGCGCCAGCAGCTATAACCCAATAACAATGTACGGCACGGACCTCCACTTT.

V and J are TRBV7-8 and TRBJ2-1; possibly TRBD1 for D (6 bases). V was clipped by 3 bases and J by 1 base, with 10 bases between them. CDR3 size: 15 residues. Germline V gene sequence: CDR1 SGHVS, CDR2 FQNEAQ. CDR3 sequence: CASSFLTGSYNEQFF. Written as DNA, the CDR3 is TGTGCCAGCAGCTTCCTGACAGGTTCCTACAATGAGCAGTTCTTC.